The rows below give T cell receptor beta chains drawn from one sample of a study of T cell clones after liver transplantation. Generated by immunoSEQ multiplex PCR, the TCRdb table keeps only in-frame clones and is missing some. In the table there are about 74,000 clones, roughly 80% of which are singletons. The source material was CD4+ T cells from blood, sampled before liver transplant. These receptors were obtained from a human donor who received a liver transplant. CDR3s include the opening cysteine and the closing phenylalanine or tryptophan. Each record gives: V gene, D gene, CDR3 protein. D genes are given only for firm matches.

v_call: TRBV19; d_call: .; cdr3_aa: CASSPRFYTDTQYF
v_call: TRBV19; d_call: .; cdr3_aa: CASTPGVSGDQPQHF
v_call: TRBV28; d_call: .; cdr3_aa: CASSTASSRYYEQYF
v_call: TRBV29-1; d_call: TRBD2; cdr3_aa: CSVDPPGGVNEQFF
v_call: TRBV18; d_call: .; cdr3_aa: CASSPQAGAIGYGYTF
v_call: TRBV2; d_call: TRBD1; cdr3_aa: CASSSDRASYNEQFF
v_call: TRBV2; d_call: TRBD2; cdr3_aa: CASSGGTSVETQYF
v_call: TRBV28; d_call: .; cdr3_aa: CASSNSPQAEAFF
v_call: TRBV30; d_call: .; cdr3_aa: CAWSETGSSEAFF
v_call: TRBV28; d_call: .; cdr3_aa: CASSSPNQPQHF
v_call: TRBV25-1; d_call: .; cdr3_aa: CASSEGGLSAHEQYF
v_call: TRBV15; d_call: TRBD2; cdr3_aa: CATSGPGLAGITGELFF
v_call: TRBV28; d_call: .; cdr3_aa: CASSFRLLRETQYF
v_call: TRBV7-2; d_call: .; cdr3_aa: CASSLSRVTGELFF
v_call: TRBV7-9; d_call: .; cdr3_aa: CASSLEGDRGWGYEQYF
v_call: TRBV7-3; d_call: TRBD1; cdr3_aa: CASSPGQGPQETQYF
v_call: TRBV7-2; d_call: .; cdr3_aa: CASSQSLGTGELFF
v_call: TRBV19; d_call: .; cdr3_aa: CASSVDIPGSGANVLTF
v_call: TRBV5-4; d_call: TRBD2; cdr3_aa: CASSLGPGGPYEQYF
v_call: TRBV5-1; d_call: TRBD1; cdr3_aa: CASTWTGDEKLFF
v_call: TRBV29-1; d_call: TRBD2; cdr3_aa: CSVSTSGEQYF
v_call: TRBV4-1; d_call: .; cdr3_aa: CASSQAQGSHGYTF
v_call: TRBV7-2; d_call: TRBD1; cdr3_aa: CASSLAYSIFRTGGYGYTF
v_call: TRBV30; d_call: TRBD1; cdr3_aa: CAWSGLLRTGGDTQYF
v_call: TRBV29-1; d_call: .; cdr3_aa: CSVEDEAGRVNTEAFF
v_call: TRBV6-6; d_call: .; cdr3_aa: CASSSTGREKLFF
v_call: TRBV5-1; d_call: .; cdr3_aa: CASSLDGAGYNQPQHF